Following are 6 T cell receptor beta chains from one sample sequenced in a study of T cells in Graves' hyperthyroidism and ophthalmopathy (dated by TCRdb to the late 2010s). The library was produced with multiplex PCR. Data came from an Illumina HiSeq 2000. TCR beta CDR3 regions were amplified from RNA transcripts. For the first round of RT-PCR on the TCR CDR3, the HTBI primer set was used together with the Qiagen OneStep RT-PCR kit. The public sequencing data were trimmed at Q25 with fastp and processed into clonotypes with MiXCR by TCRdb, which kept only in-frame beta chains. Every entry covers one CDR3 protein and lists the most common genes and DNA from its rows. Within this sample are 330,000 or so distinct CDR3 sequences, with about a sixth of them counted one time only. Roughly a sixth of the sample is held by the ten biggest clonotypes. The sequenced material came from blood. The receptors come from a woman in her forties with Graves' ophthalmopathy.

In this sample, this clonotype turned up many times. The genes are TRBV28 and TRBJ2-7, with D perhaps being TRBD1 or TRBD2 (6 bases each). Germline V gene sequence: CDR1 MDHEN, CDR2 SYDVKM. The CDR3 is 15 amino acids. Trimming removed 3 bases from V and 3 bases from J, with 15 bases in between. In DNA, the CDR3 is TGTGCCAGCAGTTTTCTGGAGAGGGGGGACTACGAGCAGTACTTC. This encodes CASSFLERGDYEQYF.

This clonotype was seen ten or more times. This sequence joins TRBV6-5 and TRBJ1-5; D is ambiguous. Germline V gene sequence: CDR1 MNHEY, CDR2 SVGAGI. The CDR3 extends over 13 amino acids. Between the trimmed V and J ends, which lost 0 bases and 8 bases, there was a span of 8 bases. The CDR3 region is CASSYSTGEPQHF. In DNA form, the CDR3 reads TGTGCCAGCAGTTACTCCACGGGAGAGCCCCAGCATTTT.

At least ten counts were recorded for this clonotype. The chain carries TRBV28 and TRBJ2-5; D perhaps matches TRBD2 (6 bases). Trimming stripped 6 bases from V and 1 base from J, with 9 bases between. CDR3 length: 13 residues. Germline CDR1 reads MDHEN; CDR2 reads SYDVKM. The CDR3 DNA is TGTGCCAGCAGAGCGGGCCTCCAAGAGACCCAGTACTTC. Encoded protein: CASRAGLQETQYF.

The J gene is TRBJ1-5, the V gene TRBV19; D gene uncertain. Trimming left V 6 bases short and J 2 bases short, with 8 bases between. CDR1 and CDR2 (germline): LNHDA, SQIVND (reference sequence). This CDR3 comprises 13 residues. For the CDR3, the DNA is TGTGCCAGTAGGAGGGTTGGCAATCAGCCCCAGCATTTT. It encodes CASRRVGNQPQHF.

In its sample, this clonotype was seen once. The chain employs TRBV27 and TRBJ2-7, with 9 bases matching TRBD2. Germline trimming cut 5 bases from V and 4 bases from J; bases unmatched to any gene: 9. This CDR3 contains 15 residues. Looked up from germline, CDR1 is MNHEY and CDR2 is SMNVEV (reference sequence). Here the CDR3 reads CASSPKAGGGYEQYF. CDR3 sequence (DNA): TGTGCCAGCAGTCCGAAAGCGGGAGGCGGGTACGAGCAGTACTTC.

This clonotype occurred a few times. The gene calls are TRBV12-3 or TRBV12-4 and TRBJ2-7, with no clear D. The better agreement between TRBJ2-1 and the DNA end casts doubt on the J call. This CDR3 region has 14 residues. The CDR3 is CASSLVRSSYEQFF. DNA for the CDR3: TGTGCCAGCAGCCTCGTACGAAGCTCCTACGAGCAGTTCTTC.